This is a list of T cell receptor beta chains from one sample in a study of T cell changes during pregnancy in multiple sclerosis. Measured with immunoSEQ multiplex PCR; TCRdb has only the in-frame clones, and not every one. The sample contains 75,000 to 95,000 clones, around 93% of which appear only once. The material was peripheral blood, obtained in the first trimester of pregnancy. The receptors were gathered from a female donor in good health, enrolled as a control in a pregnancy study. CDR3s include the opening cysteine and the closing phenylalanine or tryptophan. Fields, in order: clone size, D gene, J gene, V gene, CDR3 DNA, CDR3 protein. A D gene is named only where the DNA matches it firmly. The size entry is marked missing in some rows and otherwise reads once, few, many or a size class.

clone size: -
D gene: TRBD2
J gene: TRBJ2-1
V gene: TRBV28
CDR3 DNA: TGTGCCAGCAGCCCCGGGACTATACTGTTCTTC
CDR3 protein: CASSPGTILFF

clone size: -
D gene: -
J gene: TRBJ2-2
V gene: TRBV11-2
CDR3 DNA: TGTGCCAGCAGCATGCAGGGCCTCACCGGGGAGCTGTTTTTT
CDR3 protein: CASSMQGLTGELFF

clone size: -
D gene: TRBD1
J gene: TRBJ2-1
V gene: TRBV28
CDR3 DNA: TGTGCCAGCAGGCCCGGGACAGGTCCCTACAATGAGCAGTTCTTC
CDR3 protein: CASRPGTGPYNEQFF

clone size: -
D gene: -
J gene: TRBJ2-6
V gene: TRBV5-1
CDR3 DNA: TGCGCCAGCAGCTTGGGGGGACTCAACTCTGGGGCCAACGTCCTGACTTTC
CDR3 protein: CASSLGGLNSGANVLTF

clone size: -
D gene: TRBD1
J gene: TRBJ1-5
V gene: TRBV6-5
CDR3 DNA: TGTGCCAGCAGTCGGCGACAGGGTGAGAATCAGCCCCAGCATTTT
CDR3 protein: CASSRRQGENQPQHF

clone size: once
D gene: -
J gene: TRBJ1-4
V gene: TRBV7-2
CDR3 DNA: TGTGCCAGCCGCAGAGGAACTAATGAAAAACTGTTTTTT
CDR3 protein: CASRRGTNEKLFF

clone size: -
D gene: -
J gene: TRBJ2-1
V gene: TRBV5-1
CDR3 DNA: TGCGCCAGCAGCTTGGCCGTGGTGGCGGGGTCCTACAATGAGCAGTTCTTC
CDR3 protein: CASSLAVVAGSYNEQFF

clone size: -
D gene: -
J gene: TRBJ1-1
V gene: TRBV7-6
CDR3 DNA: TGTGCCAGCAGCTTAGTGGGAGGGACGGGGGCTGAAGCTTTCTTT
CDR3 protein: CASSLVGGTGAEAFF

clone size: -
D gene: TRBD1
J gene: TRBJ2-5
V gene: TRBV28
CDR3 DNA: TGTGCCAGCAGTCCCGGGACAGCCCAAGAGACCCAGTACTTC
CDR3 protein: CASSPGTAQETQYF

clone size: -
D gene: TRBD2
J gene: TRBJ2-5
V gene: TRBV15
CDR3 DNA: TGTGCCACCAGCAGAGACAACCCCGGGAGGGAGACCCAGTACTTC
CDR3 protein: CATSRDNPGRETQYF

clone size: -
D gene: -
J gene: TRBJ1-2
V gene: TRBV14
CDR3 DNA: TGTGCCAGCAGCCAAGATACGACACCCAACTATGGCTACACCTTC
CDR3 protein: CASSQDTTPNYGYTF

clone size: -
D gene: TRBD2
J gene: TRBJ2-7
V gene: TRBV7-8
CDR3 DNA: TGTGCCAGCAGCCCCTGGACTAGCGGGGCCGAATCCTACGAGCAGTACTTC
CDR3 protein: CASSPWTSGAESYEQYF

clone size: -
D gene: TRBD1
J gene: TRBJ2-1
V gene: TRBV9
CDR3 DNA: TGTGCCAGCAGCGTAGCGACGGGGTTGGGGGTGGGGGACAGCTACAATGAGCAGTTCTTC
CDR3 protein: CASSVATGLGVGDSYNEQFF

clone size: -
D gene: -
J gene: TRBJ1-1
V gene: TRBV5-1
CDR3 DNA: TGCGCCAGCAGCTTGCGGGTGGACACTGAAGCTTTCTTT
CDR3 protein: CASSLRVDTEAFF

clone size: -
D gene: TRBD2
J gene: TRBJ2-5
V gene: TRBV7-2
CDR3 DNA: TGTGCCAGCAGCTTAGGTAGCGGGACAGAGACCCAGTACTTC
CDR3 protein: CASSLGSGTETQYF

clone size: -
D gene: -
J gene: TRBJ1-1
V gene: TRBV20-1
CDR3 DNA: TGCAGTGCTTCGTTGGGGGGGAAAGCTTTCTTT
CDR3 protein: CSASLGGKAFF

clone size: few
D gene: -
J gene: TRBJ1-5
V gene: TRBV7-9
CDR3 DNA: TGTGCCAGCAGCCCAGCGGGGAAAAGCAATCAGCCCCAGCATTTT
CDR3 protein: CASSPAGKSNQPQHF

clone size: -
D gene: TRBD1
J gene: TRBJ1-2
V gene: TRBV11-2
CDR3 DNA: TGTGCCAGCAGCTTAGGTTGGGGACAGGGCGACGATGGCTACACCTTC
CDR3 protein: CASSLGWGQGDDGYTF

clone size: -
D gene: -
J gene: TRBJ1-2
V gene: TRBV4-2
CDR3 DNA: TGTGCCAGCAGCCAAGACGCACAGGCGAACTATGGCTACACCTTC
CDR3 protein: CASSQDAQANYGYTF

clone size: -
D gene: TRBD1
J gene: TRBJ2-2
V gene: TRBV19
CDR3 DNA: TGTGCCAGTAGTCAACCCAAGGAACAGGGGTCCACCGGGGAGCTGTTTTTT
CDR3 protein: CASSQPKEQGSTGELFF

clone size: -
D gene: TRBD2
J gene: TRBJ2-3
V gene: TRBV5-1
CDR3 DNA: TGCGCCAGCAGCTCAGGGACTAGCCACCGGGATACGCAGTATTTT
CDR3 protein: CASSSGTSHRDTQYF

clone size: -
D gene: -
J gene: TRBJ2-7
V gene: TRBV4-3
CDR3 DNA: TGCGCCAGCAGTGAAACCCGGCTAGCCTACGAGCAGTACTTC
CDR3 protein: CASSETRLAYEQYF

clone size: -
D gene: TRBD1
J gene: TRBJ1-6
V gene: TRBV6-5
CDR3 DNA: TGTGCCAGCAGTTACTTGACAGGGGATAATTCACCCCTCCACTTT
CDR3 protein: CASSYLTGDNSPLHF

clone size: few
D gene: -
J gene: TRBJ2-4
V gene: TRBV6-5
CDR3 DNA: TGTGCCAGCAGTTACTCGCGTGTTGACAAAAACATTCAGTACTTC
CDR3 protein: CASSYSRVDKNIQYF

clone size: -
D gene: -
J gene: TRBJ1-2
V gene: TRBV11-2
CDR3 DNA: TGTGCCAGCAGCTGGACAGTCTATGGCTACACCTTC
CDR3 protein: CASSWTVYGYTF

clone size: -
D gene: -
J gene: TRBJ2-2
V gene: TRBV30
CDR3 DNA: TGTGCCTGGAGTACCCTGGGCCTATACACCGGGGAGCTGTTTTTT
CDR3 protein: CAWSTLGLYTGELFF

clone size: -
D gene: TRBD2
J gene: TRBJ2-1
V gene: TRBV7-3
CDR3 DNA: TGTGCCAGCAGCTTTACTAGCGGGGGCGATGAGCAGTTCTTC
CDR3 protein: CASSFTSGGDEQFF

clone size: -
D gene: TRBD1
J gene: TRBJ1-2
V gene: TRBV7-2
CDR3 DNA: TGTGCCAGCAGCTTAGGGACAGGGGCGCGTGGCTACACCTTC
CDR3 protein: CASSLGTGARGYTF

clone size: -
D gene: -
J gene: TRBJ1-2
V gene: TRBV4-3
CDR3 DNA: TGCGCCAGCAGCCAAGAGGCCCAGGGGTCTGGCTACACCTTC
CDR3 protein: CASSQEAQGSGYTF

clone size: -
D gene: -
J gene: TRBJ2-2
V gene: TRBV2
CDR3 DNA: TGTGCCAGCAGTGCCAGGTTGGAGGCCGGCCTCCGCCGGGAGCTGTTTTTT
CDR3 protein: CASSARLEAGLRRELFF

clone size: -
D gene: -
J gene: TRBJ2-3
V gene: TRBV30
CDR3 DNA: TGTGCCTGGAGTGTGAGGTTTTTCGCTGGAAGCACAGATACGCAGTATTTT
CDR3 protein: CAWSVRFFAGSTDTQYF

clone size: -
D gene: TRBD2
J gene: TRBJ2-5
V gene: TRBV7-8
CDR3 DNA: TGTGCCAGCCAATGGGGGGGGGAGAGGGAGACCCAGTACTTC
CDR3 protein: CASQWGGERETQYF

clone size: -
D gene: -
J gene: TRBJ1-6
V gene: TRBV7-3
CDR3 DNA: TGTGCCAGCAGCCGAGGATCCTCCTATAATTCACCCCTCCACTTT
CDR3 protein: CASSRGSSYNSPLHF